These T cell receptor beta chains were read from a single sample in a study of OX40 agonist ivuxolimab in advanced cancers. Repertoires were generated with immunoSEQ multiplex PCR, while TCRdb's copy carries only in-frame clones and drops some. The table includes about 82,000 clones, about 91% detected once. The sequencing used CD4+ or CD8+ T cells sorted from blood, collected in a trial of the OX40 agonist ivuxolimab. The receptor source for this set is an adult with an advanced solid tumor such as melanoma, head and neck, liver or kidney cancer. The CDR3 runs from the conserved cysteine through the conserved F or W. D genes are given only for firm matches. Some rows have no size entry. The others give once, few or many, or a class for an expanded clone.

D gene,clone size,V gene,J gene,CDR3 DNA,CDR3 protein
-,-,TRBV6-6,TRBJ1-5,TGTGCCAGCAGTGACCCGGACAGTGGCAATCAGCCCCAGCATTTT,CASSDPDSGNQPQHF
-,-,TRBV2,TRBJ1-1,TGTGCCAGCAGTGAGGTGGGGAACATGAACACTGAAGCTTTCTTT,CASSEVGNMNTEAFF
-,-,TRBV28,TRBJ1-4,TGTGCCAGCACGCGTGGACAGAGGAATGAAAAACTGTTTTTT,CASTRGQRNEKLFF
-,-,TRBV15,TRBJ2-3,TGTGCCACCAGCGTATGGTTGGGCCTCGCCACAGATACGCAGTATTTT,CATSVWLGLATDTQYF
-,-,TRBV4-1,TRBJ1-2,TGCGCCAGCAGCCACCAAGATTGGGGGGGGATCTATGGCTACACCTTC,CASSHQDWGGIYGYTF
-,-,TRBV19,TRBJ1-5,TGTGCCTCACAGTGGGGGGATCATAGCAATCAGCCCCAGCATTTT,CASQWGDHSNQPQHF
-,-,TRBV7-2,TRBJ2-7,TGTGCCAGCAGCCCCCACCGTAGCCCCACCGGGGAGCAGTACTTC,CASSPHRSPTGEQYF
-,-,TRBV7-2,TRBJ1-2,TGTGCCAGCAGCTTGGTGGGGGGTAACTATGGCTACACCTTC,CASSLVGGNYGYTF
-,once,TRBV4-3,TRBJ2-7,TGCGCCAGCAGCCAAGAAGGGGGGTACGAGCAGTACTTC,CASSQEGGYEQYF
TRBD2,once,TRBV11-3,TRBJ2-1,TGTGCCAGCAGCTTAAGGGGACTAGCGGGAGTAAAGTTCGGGTACAATGAGCAGTTCTTC,CASSLRGLAGVKFGYNEQFF
-,-,TRBV7-2,TRBJ2-2,TGTGCCAGCAGCCCCGGGCCCACCGGGGGCGGGGAGCTGTTTTTT,CASSPGPTGGGELFF
-,-,TRBV5-6,TRBJ1-3,TGTGCCAGCAGCCAGGGAGACAGGTACTCTGGAAACACCATATATTTT,CASSQGDRYSGNTIYF
-,-,TRBV27,TRBJ2-1,TGTGCCAGCAGTACCCTTTTGTCTTTCTACAATGAGCAGTTCTTC,CASSTLLSFYNEQFF
-,-,TRBV29-1,TRBJ2-5,TGCAGCGTCGCAGGGGAAGAGACCCAGTACTTC,CSVAGEETQYF
TRBD2,-,TRBV6-4,TRBJ2-2,TGTGCCAGCAGTCGACTAGCGGGGAGCACCGGGGAGCTGTTTTTT,CASSRLAGSTGELFF
-,-,TRBV30,TRBJ2-7,TGTGCCTGGAGTATGCGGAAGAGCTACGAGCAGTACTTC,CAWSMRKSYEQYF
TRBD2,-,TRBV28,TRBJ2-3,TGTGCCAGCAGTCTCCGGGAGGGGCTCACGGGTACGCAGTATTTT,CASSLREGLTGTQYF
-,-,TRBV11-2,TRBJ2-3,TGTGCCAGCAGAACTTTTTTGGCAGATACGCAGTATTTT,CASRTFLADTQYF
-,-,TRBV5-8,TRBJ2-5,TGTGCCAGCAGCTTGGGACAGGTCCCTCTAGAGACCCAGTACTTC,CASSLGQVPLETQYF
-,-,TRBV10-3,TRBJ1-1,TGTGCCATCAGCACCGTGGGGGGCCCTGAAGCTTTCTTT,CAISTVGGPEAFF
-,-,TRBV6-5,TRBJ2-4,TGTGCCAGCAGTTCTATGATAGCCAAAAACATTCAGTACTTC,CASSSMIAKNIQYF
-,once,TRBV4-1,TRBJ2-2,TGCGCCAGCAGCCAATTCGACAGGTTTTACGTAGACACCGGGGAGCTGTTTTTT,CASSQFDRFYVDTGELFF
TRBD2,-,TRBV5-1,TRBJ2-2,TGCGCCAGCAGCTCCCTGACTAGCGGGATTGCCGGGGAGCTGTTTTTT,CASSSLTSGIAGELFF
-,once,TRBV5-1,TRBJ2-3,TGCGCCAGCAGCTTGGAGCGGGTACTTTCCACAGATACGCAGTATTTT,CASSLERVLSTDTQYF
TRBD1,-,TRBV28,TRBJ1-1,TGTGCCAGCAGTTTAGGGGACAGGAAAAACACTGAAGCTTTCTTT,CASSLGDRKNTEAFF
-,-,TRBV18,TRBJ2-2,TGTGCCAGCTCACTTGGACAAAACACCGGGGAGCTGTTTTTT,CASSLGQNTGELFF
TRBD1,-,TRBV5-1,TRBJ1-1,TGCGCCAGCAGCTTGAACACAGGGGGCACTGAAGCTTTCTTT,CASSLNTGGTEAFF
TRBD1,-,TRBV30,TRBJ2-5,TGTGCCTGGAGTGTGGGACAGGGGGTTGGAGAGACCCAGTACTTC,CAWSVGQGVGETQYF
-,-,TRBV5-1,TRBJ2-3,TGCGCCAGCAGCGTATCAACAACAGATACGCAGTATTTT,CASSVSTTDTQYF
TRBD1,once,TRBV5-1,TRBJ1-2,TGCGCCAGCAGCCAGATGACAGGGTCGTCGGCTGGCTACACCTTC,CASSQMTGSSAGYTF
-,-,TRBV6-1,TRBJ1-5,TGTGCCAGCAGTGGGGGGGACGGAGCGCTTTATAGCAATCAGCCCCAGCATTTT,CASSGGDGALYSNQPQHF
-,-,TRBV6-5,TRBJ1-3,TGTGCCAGCAGTTACTCGACGGCCAGAGACACCATATATTTT,CASSYSTARDTIYF
-,-,TRBV15,TRBJ2-1,TGTGCCACCAGAAGAGGACAGGAGCAGTTCTTC,CATRRGQEQFF
TRBD1,-,TRBV28,TRBJ1-2,TGTGCCAGCAGTTTGCTCGGGACAGGGGGACGCGATGGCTACACCTTC,CASSLLGTGGRDGYTF
TRBD1,-,TRBV7-2,TRBJ1-4,TGTGCCAGCAGCCTAGTAGGGACCGGGACAGGGGTTGAAAAACTGTTTTTT,CASSLVGTGTGVEKLFF
TRBD2,-,TRBV29-1,TRBJ2-7,TGCAGCGTTGAGTGGAGCGGGAGCGAGCAGTACTTC,CSVEWSGSEQYF
TRBD2,-,TRBV7-2,TRBJ2-7,TGTGCCAGCAGCTTGGGACTAGCGGGTTACTCCTACGAGCAGTACTTC,CASSLGLAGYSYEQYF
-,few,TRBV30,TRBJ1-4,TGTGCCTGGAGTGGTCTGCGCGGTGAAAAACTGTTTTTT,CAWSGLRGEKLFF
-,-,TRBV19,TRBJ1-4,TGTGCCAGTAGTACCGGACAGCGAAATGAAAAACTGTTTTTT,CASSTGQRNEKLFF
-,-,TRBV5-1,TRBJ2-3,TGCGCCAGCAGCTTGGGATTAGGGGTGGCAGATACGCAGTATTTT,CASSLGLGVADTQYF
-,-,TRBV11-2,TRBJ2-5,TGTGCCAGCAGCTCAAACCCAGGGCCAGAGACCCAGTACTTC,CASSSNPGPETQYF
TRBD1,few,TRBV7-9,TRBJ1-1,TGTGCCAGCAGCGATCGACAGGGGGGCAGAGCTTTCTTT,CASSDRQGGRAFF
-,-,TRBV6-5,TRBJ1-2,TGTGCCAGCAGTTACTCGTTATCTCAAGTTAACTATGGCTACACCTTC,CASSYSLSQVNYGYTF
-,-,TRBV7-9,TRBJ1-1,TGTGCCAGCAGCACGGGGCCGAACACTGAAGCTTTCTTT,CASSTGPNTEAFF
TRBD2,-,TRBV27,TRBJ2-3,TGTGCCACCAAGGGAGGGGCGAGCACAGATACGCAGTATTTT,CATKGGASTDTQYF
-,-,TRBV5-1,TRBJ2-7,TGCGCCAGCAGCTTAGGGGCGAACTACGAGCAGTACTTC,CASSLGANYEQYF
TRBD2,-,TRBV11-2,TRBJ2-5,TGTGCCAGCAGCTTAGGGACAGGACTAGCGGGATTATACTTC,CASSLGTGLAGLYF
-,-,TRBV5-4,TRBJ1-5,TGTGCCAGCAGCTTGTATGGGGCAGGAAATCAGCCCCAGCATTTT,CASSLYGAGNQPQHF
TRBD2,few,TRBV30,TRBJ2-7,TGTGCCTGGAGAAGACTGACTAGCGGGAGCGAGCAGTACTTC,CAWRRLTSGSEQYF
-,-,TRBV5-4,TRBJ2-1,TGTGCCAGCAGCTTGGCCGGCGGGGTGACGAATGAGCAGTTCTTC,CASSLAGGVTNEQFF
TRBD2,-,TRBV10-3,TRBJ2-3,TGTGCCGTCGCTAGCGGCTTCACAGATACGCAGTATTTT,CAVASGFTDTQYF
-,-,TRBV28,TRBJ1-3,TGTGCCAGCAGCTTGGAAAGGATTTCTGGAAACACCATATATTTT,CASSLERISGNTIYF
TRBD1,-,TRBV10-3,TRBJ2-2,TGTGCCATCAGCGCGGACAGGGGGACCGGGGAGCTGTTTTTT,CAISADRGTGELFF
-,-,TRBV18,TRBJ1-1,TGTGCCAGCTCACCATCCACACTGAACACTGAAGCTTTCTTT,CASSPSTLNTEAFF
-,-,TRBV7-2,TRBJ2-7,TGTGCCAGCAGCTTAAGTCCAAGCAACTACGAGCAGTACTTC,CASSLSPSNYEQYF